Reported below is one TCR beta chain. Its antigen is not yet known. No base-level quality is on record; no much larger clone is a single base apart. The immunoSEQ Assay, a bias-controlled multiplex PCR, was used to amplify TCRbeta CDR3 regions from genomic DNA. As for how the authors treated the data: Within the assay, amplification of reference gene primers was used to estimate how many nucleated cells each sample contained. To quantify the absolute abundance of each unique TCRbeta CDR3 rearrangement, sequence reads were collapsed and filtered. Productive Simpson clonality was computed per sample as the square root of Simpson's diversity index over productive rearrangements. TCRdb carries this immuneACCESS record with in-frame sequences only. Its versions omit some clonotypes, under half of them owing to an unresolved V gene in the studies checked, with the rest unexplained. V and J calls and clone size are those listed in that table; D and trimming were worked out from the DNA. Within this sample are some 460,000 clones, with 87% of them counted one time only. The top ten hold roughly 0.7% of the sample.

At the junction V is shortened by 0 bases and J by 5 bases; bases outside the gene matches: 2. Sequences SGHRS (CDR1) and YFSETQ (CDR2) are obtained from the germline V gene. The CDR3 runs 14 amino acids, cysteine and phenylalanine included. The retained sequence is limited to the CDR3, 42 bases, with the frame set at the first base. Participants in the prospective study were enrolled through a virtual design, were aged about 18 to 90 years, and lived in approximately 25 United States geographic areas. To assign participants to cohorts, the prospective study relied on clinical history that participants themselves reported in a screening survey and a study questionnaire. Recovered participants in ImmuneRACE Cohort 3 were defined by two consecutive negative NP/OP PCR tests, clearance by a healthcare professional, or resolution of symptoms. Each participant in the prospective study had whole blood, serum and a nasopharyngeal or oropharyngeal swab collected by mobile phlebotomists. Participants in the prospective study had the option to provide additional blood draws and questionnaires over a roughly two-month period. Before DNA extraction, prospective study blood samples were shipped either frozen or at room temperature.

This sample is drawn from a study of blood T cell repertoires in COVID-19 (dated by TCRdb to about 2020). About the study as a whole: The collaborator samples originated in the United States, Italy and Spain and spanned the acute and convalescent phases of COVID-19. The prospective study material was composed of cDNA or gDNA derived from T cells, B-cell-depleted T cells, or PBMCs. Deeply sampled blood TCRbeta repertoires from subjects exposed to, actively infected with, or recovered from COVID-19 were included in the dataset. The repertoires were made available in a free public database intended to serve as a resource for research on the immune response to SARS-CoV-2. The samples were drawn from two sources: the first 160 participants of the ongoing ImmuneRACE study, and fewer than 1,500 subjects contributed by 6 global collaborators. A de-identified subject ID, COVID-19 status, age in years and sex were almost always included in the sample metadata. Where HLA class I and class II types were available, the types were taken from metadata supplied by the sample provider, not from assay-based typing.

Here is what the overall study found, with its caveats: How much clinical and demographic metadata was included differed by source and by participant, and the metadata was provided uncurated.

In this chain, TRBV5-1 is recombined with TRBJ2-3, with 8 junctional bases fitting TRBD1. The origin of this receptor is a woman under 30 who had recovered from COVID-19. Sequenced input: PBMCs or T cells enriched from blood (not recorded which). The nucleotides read TGCGCCAGCAGCTTGGGACAGGGGCGAGATACGCAGTATTTT. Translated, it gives CASSLGQGRDTQYF.